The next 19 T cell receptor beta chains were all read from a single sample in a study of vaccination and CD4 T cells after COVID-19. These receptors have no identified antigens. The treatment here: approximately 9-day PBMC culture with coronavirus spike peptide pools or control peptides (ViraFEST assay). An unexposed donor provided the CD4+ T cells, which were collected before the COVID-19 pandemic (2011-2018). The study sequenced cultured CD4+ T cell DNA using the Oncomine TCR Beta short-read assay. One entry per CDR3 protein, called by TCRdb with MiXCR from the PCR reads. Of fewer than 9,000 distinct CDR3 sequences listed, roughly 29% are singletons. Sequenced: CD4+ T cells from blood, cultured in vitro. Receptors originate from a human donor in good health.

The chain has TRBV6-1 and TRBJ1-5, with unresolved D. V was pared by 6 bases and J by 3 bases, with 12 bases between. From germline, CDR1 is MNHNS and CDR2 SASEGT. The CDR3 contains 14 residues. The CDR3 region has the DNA TGTGCCAGCAGCCTGTCAGAGATCAATCAGCCCCAGCATTTT. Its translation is CASSLSEINQPQHF.

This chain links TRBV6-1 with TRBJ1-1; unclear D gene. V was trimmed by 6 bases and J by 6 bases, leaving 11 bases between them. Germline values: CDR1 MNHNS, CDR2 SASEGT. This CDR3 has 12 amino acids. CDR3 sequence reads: CASSLGSAEAFF. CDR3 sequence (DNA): TGTGCCAGCAGCCTAGGTTCCGCTGAAGCTTTCTTT.

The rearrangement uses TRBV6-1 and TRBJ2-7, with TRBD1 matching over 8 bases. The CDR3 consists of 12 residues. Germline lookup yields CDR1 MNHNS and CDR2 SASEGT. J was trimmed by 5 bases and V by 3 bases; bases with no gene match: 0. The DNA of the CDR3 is TGTGCCAGCAGTGAGACAGGGGACGAGCAGTACTTC. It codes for CASSETGDEQYF.

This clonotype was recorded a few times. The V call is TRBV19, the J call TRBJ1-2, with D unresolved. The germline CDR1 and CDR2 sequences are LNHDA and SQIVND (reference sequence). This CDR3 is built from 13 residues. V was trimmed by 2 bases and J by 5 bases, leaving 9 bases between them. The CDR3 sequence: CASSIPRRYGYTF. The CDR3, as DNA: TGTGCCAGTAGTATACCACGGAGATATGGCTACACCTTC.

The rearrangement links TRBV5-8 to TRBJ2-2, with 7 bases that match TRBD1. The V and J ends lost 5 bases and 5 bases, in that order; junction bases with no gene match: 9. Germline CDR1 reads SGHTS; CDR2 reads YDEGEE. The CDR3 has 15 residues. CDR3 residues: CASRYRGPETGELFF. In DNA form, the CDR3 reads TGTGCCAGCAGGTACAGGGGCCCTGAGACCGGGGAGCTGTTTTTT.

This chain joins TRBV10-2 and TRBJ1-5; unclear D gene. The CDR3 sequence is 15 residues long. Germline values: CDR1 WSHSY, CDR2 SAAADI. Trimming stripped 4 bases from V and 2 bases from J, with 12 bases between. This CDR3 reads CASSGGEIGNQPQHF. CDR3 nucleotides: TGCGCCAGCAGTGGTGGGGAAATCGGCAATCAGCCCCAGCATTTT.

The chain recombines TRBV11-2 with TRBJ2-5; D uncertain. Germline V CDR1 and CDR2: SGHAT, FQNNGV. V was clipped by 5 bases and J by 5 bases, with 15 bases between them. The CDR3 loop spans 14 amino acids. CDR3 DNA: TGTGCCAGCAGCCCGCAAGGCACTGTCGAGACCCAGTACTTC. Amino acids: CASSPQGTVETQYF.

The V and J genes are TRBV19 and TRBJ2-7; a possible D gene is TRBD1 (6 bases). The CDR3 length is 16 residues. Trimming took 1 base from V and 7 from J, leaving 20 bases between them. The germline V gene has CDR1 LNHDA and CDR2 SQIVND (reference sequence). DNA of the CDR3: TGTGCCAGTAGTATAGTGGGGGCAGGATCCCTCTGGGAGCAGTACTTC. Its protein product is CASSIVGAGSLWEQYF.

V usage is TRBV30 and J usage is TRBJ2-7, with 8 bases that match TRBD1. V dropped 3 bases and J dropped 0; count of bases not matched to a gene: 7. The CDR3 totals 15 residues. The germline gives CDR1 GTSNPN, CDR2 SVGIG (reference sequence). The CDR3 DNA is TGTGCCTGGAGCCAGGGACAGGCTCTCTCCTACGAGCAGTACTTC. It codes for CAWSQGQALSYEQYF.

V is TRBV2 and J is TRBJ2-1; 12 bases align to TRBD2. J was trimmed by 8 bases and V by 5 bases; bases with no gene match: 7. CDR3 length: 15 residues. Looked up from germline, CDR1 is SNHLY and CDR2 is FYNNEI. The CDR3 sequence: CASSLRLAGVDEQFF. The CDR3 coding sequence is TGTGCCAGCAGTCTAAGACTAGCGGGGGTTGATGAGCAGTTCTTC.

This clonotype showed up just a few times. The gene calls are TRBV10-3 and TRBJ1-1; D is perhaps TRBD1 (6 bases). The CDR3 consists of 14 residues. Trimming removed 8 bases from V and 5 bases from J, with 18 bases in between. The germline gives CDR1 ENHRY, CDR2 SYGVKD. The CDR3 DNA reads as TGTGCCATCCAGGCGAATGAGGGGGGGACTGAAGCTTTCTTT. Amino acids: CAIQANEGGTEAFF.

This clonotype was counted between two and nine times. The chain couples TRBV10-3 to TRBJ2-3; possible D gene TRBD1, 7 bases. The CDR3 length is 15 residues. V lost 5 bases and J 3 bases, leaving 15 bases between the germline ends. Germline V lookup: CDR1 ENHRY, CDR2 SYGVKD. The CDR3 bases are TGTGCCATCAGTAAAGGAGGGGGCCAGACAGATACGCAGTATTTT. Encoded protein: CAISKGGGQTDTQYF.

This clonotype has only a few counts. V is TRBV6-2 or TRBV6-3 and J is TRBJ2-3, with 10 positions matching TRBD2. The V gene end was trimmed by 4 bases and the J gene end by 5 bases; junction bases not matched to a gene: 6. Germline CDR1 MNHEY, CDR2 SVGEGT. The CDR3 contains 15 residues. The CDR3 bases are TGTGCCAGCAGTTCCTGGACTAGCGGACAAGATACGCAGTATTTT. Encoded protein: CASSSWTSGQDTQYF.

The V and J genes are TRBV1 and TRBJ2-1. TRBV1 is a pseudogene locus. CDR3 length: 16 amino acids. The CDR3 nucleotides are TGCACCAGCAGCCGGCTCGGGGTCCGCTCCTACAATGAGCAGTTCTTC. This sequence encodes CTSSRLGVRSYNEQFF.

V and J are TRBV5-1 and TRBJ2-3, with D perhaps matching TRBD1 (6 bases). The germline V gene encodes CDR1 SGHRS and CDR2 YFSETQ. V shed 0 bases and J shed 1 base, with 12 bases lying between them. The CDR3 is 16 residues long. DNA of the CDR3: TGCGCCAGCAGCTTGGATGGTGGGGGCCGCACAGATACGCAGTATTTT. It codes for CASSLDGGGRTDTQYF.

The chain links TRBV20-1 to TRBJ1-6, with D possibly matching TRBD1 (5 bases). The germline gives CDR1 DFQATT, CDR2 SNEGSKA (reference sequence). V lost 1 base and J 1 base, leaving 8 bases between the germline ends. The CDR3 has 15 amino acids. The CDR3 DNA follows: TGCAGTGCTAGAGGGGGGGGATCCTATAATTCACCCCTCCACTTT. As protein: CSARGGGSYNSPLHF.

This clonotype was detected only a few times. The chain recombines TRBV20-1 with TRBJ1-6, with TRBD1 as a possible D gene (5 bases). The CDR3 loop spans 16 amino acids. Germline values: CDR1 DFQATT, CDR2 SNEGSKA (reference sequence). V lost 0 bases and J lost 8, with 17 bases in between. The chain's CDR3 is CSARDTGRGADSPLHF. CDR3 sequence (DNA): TGCAGTGCTAGAGATACGGGGCGGGGTGCGGATTCACCCCTCCACTTT.

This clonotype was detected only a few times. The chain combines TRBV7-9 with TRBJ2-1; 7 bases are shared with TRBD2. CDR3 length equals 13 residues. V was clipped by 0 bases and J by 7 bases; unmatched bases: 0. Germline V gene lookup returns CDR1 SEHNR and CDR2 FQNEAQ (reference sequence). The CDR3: CASSLAGGNEQFF. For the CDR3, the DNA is TGTGCCAGCAGCTTAGCGGGGGGGAATGAGCAGTTCTTC.

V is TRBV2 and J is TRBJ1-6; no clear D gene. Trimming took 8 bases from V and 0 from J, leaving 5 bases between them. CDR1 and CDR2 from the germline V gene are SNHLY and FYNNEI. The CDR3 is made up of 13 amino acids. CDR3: CASQVSYNSPLHF. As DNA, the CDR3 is TGTGCCAGCCAGGTCTCCTATAATTCACCCCTCCACTTT.